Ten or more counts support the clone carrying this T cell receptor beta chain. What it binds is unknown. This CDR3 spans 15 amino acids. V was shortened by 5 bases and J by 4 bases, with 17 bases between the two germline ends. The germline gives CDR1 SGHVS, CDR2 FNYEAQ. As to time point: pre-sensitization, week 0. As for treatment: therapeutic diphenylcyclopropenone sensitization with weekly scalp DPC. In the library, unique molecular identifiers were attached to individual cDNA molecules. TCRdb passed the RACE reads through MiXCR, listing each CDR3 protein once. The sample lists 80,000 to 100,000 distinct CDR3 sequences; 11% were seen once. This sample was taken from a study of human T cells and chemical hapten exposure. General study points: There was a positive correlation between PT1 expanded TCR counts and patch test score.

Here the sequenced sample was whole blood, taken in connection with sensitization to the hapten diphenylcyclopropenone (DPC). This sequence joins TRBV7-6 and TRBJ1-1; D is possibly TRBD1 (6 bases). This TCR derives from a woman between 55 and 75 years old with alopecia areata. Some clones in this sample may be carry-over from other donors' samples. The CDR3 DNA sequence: TGTGCCAGCAGCCTAAACCTACAGGGAAGCACTGAAGCTTTCTTT. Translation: CASSLNLQGSTEAFF.